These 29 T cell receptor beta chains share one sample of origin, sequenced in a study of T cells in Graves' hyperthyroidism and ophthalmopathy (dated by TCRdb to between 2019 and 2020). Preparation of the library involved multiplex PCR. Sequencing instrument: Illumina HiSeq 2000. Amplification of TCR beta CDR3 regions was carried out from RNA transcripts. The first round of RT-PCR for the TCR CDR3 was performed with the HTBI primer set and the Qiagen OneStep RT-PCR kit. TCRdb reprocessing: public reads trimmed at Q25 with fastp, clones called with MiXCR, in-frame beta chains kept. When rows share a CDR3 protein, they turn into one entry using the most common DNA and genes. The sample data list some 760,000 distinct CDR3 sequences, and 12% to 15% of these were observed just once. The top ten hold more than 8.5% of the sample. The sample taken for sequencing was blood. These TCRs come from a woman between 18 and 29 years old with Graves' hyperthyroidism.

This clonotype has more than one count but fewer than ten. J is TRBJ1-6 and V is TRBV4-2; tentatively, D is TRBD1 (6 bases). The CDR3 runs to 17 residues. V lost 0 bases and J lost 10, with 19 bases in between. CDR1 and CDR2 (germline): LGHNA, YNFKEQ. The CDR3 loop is CASSQDVNRAVLSPLHF. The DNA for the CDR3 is TGTGCCAGCAGCCAAGATGTTAACAGGGCCGTATTGTCACCCCTCCACTTT.

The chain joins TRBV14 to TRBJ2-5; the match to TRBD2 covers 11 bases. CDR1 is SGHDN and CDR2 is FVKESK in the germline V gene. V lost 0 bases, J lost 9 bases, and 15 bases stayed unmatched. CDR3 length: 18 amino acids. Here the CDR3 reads CASSQEGVLAGEEMAQYF. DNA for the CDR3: TGTGCCAGCAGCCAAGAGGGAGTACTAGCGGGAGAAGAGATGGCCCAGTACTTC.

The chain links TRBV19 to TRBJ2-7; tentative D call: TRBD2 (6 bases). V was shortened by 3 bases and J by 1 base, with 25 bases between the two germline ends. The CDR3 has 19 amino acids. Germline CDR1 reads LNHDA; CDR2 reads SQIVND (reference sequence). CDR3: CASSMQSGVLASTSYEQYF. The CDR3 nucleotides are TGTGCCAGTAGTATGCAGTCCGGGGTTCTAGCGTCTACATCCTACGAGCAGTACTTC.

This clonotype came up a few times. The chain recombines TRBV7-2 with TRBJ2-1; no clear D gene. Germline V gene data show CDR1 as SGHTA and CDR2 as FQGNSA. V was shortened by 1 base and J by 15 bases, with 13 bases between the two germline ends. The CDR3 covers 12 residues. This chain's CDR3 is CASSLGSRALFF. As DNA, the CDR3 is TGTGCCAGCAGCTTAGGGAGCCGAGCCTTGTTCTTC.

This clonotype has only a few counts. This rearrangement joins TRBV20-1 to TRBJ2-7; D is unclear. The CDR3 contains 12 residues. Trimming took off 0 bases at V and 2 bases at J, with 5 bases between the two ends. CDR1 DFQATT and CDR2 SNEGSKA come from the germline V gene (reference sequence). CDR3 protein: CSAREGPYEQYF. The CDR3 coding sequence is TGCAGTGCTAGAGAGGGCCCCTACGAGCAGTACTTC.

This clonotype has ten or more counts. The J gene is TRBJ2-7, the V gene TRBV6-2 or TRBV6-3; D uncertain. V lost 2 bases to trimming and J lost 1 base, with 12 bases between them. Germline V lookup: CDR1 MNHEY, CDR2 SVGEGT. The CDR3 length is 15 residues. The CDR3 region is CASSYAGRLSYEQYF. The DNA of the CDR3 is TGTGCCAGCAGTTACGCAGGACGCTTATCCTACGAGCAGTACTTC.

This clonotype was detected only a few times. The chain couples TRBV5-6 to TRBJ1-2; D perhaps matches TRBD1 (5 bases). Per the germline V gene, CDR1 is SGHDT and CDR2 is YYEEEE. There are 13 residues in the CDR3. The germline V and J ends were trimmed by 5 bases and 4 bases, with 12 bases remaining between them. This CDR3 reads CASSLPGLYGYTF. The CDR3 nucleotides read TGTGCCAGCAGTCTGCCAGGGCTCTATGGCTACACCTTC.

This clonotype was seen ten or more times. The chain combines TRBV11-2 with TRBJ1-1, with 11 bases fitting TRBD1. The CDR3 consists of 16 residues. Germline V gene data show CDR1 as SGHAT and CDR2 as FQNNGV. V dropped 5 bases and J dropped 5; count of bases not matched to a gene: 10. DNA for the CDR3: TGTGCCAGCAGCGCGGACAGGGGGCTAGGGTGGACTGAAGCTTTCTTT. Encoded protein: CASSADRGLGWTEAFF.

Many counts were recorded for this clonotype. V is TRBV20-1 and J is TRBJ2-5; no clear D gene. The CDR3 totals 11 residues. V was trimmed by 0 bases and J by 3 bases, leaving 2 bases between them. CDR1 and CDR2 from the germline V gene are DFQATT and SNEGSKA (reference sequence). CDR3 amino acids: CSAREKETQYF. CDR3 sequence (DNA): TGCAGTGCTAGAGAGAAAGAGACCCAGTACTTC.

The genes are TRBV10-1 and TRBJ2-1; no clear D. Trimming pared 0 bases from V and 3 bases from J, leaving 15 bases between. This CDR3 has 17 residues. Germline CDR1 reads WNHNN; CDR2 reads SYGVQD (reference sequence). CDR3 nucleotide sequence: TGCGCCAGCAGTGAGTCGACGTCAAGCGCCGACTACAATGAGCAGTTCTTC. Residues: CASSESTSSADYNEQFF.

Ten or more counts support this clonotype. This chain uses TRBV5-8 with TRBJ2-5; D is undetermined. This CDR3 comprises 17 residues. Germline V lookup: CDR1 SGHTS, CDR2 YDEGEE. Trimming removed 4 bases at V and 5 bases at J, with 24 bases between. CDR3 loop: CASSPVTLIPGVETQYF. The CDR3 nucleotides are TGTGCCAGCAGCCCCGTTACACTAATACCGGGCGTCGAGACCCAGTACTTC.

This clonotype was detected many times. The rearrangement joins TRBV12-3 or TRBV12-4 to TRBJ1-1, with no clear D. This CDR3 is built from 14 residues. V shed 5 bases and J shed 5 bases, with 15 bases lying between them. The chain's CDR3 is CASSLRSPGTEAFF. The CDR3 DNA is TGTGCCAGCAGTCTCAGGTCCCCGGGGACTGAAGCTTTCTTT.

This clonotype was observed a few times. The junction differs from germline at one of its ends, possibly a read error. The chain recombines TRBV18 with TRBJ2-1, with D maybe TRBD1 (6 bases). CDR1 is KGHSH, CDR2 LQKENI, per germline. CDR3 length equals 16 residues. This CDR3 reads CASSRSSGTLYNKQFF. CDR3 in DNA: TGTGCCAGCTCTCGAAGTTCCGGGACACTATACAATAAGCAGTTCTTC.

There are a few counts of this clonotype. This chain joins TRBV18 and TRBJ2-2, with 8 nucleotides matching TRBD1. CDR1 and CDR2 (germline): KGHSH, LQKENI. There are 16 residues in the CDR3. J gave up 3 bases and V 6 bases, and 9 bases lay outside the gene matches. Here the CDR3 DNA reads TGTGCCAGCTCGCTCAGGACAGGGTTGGACACCGGGGAGCTGTTTTTT. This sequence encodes CASSLRTGLDTGELFF.

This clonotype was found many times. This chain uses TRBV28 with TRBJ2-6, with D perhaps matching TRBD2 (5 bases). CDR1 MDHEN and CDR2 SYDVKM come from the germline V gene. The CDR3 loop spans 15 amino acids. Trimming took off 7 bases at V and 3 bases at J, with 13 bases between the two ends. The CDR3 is CASTTGTGGANVLTF. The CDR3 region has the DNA TGTGCCAGCACAACGGGAACGGGTGGGGCCAACGTCCTGACTTTC.

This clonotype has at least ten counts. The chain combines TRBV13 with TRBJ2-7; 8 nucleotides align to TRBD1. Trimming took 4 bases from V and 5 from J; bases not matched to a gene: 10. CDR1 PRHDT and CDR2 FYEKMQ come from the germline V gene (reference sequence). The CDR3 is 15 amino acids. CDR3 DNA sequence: TGTGCCAGCAGCTCCGGGACAGGTGTTTCCCACGAGCAGTACTTC. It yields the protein CASSSGTGVSHEQYF.

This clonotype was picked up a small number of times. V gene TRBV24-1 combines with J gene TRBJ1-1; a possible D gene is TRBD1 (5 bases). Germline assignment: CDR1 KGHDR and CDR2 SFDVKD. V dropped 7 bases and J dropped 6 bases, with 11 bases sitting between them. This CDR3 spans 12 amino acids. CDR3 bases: TGTGCCACCAGGGGGGAGGGCCCTGAAGCTTTCTTT. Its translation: CATRGEGPEAFF.

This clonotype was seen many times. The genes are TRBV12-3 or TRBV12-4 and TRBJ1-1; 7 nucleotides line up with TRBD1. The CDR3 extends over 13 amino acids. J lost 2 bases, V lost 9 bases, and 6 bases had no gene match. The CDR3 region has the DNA TGTGCCAGTAGGAACAGGGGTAACACTGAAGCTTTCTTT. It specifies CASRNRGNTEAFF.

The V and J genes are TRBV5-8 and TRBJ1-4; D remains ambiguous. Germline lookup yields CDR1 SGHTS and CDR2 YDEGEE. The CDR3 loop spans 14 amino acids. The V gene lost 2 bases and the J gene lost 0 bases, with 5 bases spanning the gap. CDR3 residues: CASSFGATNEKLFF. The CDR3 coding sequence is TGTGCCAGCAGCTTCGGGGCAACTAATGAAAAACTGTTTTTT. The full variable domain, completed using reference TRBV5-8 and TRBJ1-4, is EAGVTQSPTHLIKTRGQQATLRCSPISGHTSVYWYQQALGLGLQFLLWYDEGEERNRGNFPPRFSGRQFPNYSSELNVNALELEDSALYLCASSFGATNEKLFFGSGTQLSVL.

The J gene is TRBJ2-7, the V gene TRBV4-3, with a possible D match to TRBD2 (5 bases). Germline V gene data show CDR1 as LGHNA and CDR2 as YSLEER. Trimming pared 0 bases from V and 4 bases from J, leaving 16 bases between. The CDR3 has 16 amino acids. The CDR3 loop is CASSQENEGVGYEQYF. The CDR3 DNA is TGCGCCAGCAGCCAAGAAAACGAGGGAGTTGGGTACGAGCAGTACTTC.

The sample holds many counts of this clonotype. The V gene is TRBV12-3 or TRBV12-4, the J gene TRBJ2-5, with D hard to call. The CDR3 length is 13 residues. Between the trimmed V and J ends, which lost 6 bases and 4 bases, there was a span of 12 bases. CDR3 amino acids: CASRRTVLETQYF. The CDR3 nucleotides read TGTGCCAGCAGAAGGACCGTACTAGAGACCCAGTACTTC.

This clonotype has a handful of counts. The CDR3 region has the DNA TGTGCCAGCATCGGGCAGGCGGAGACCCAGTACTTC. Translating gives CASIGQAETQYF. The chain carries TRBV28 and TRBJ2-5; D remains unclear. In germline, CDR1 is MDHEN, CDR2 SYDVKM. V lost 7 bases and J lost 5, with 11 bases in between. This CDR3 is built from 12 residues.

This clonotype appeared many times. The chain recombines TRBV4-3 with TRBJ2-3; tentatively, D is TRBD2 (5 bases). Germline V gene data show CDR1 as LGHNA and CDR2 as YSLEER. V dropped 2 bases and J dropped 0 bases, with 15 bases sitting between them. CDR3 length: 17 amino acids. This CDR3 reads CASSQLSGRRSTDTQYF. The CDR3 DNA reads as TGCGCCAGCAGCCAACTATCGGGAAGACGAAGCACAGATACGCAGTATTTT.

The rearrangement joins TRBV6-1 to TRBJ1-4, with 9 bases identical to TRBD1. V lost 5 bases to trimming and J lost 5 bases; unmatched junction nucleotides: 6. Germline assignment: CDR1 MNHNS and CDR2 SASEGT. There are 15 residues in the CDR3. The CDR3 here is CASSWTGTGNEKLFF. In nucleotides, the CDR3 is TGTGCCAGCAGTTGGACGGGGACAGGGAATGAAAAACTGTTTTTT.

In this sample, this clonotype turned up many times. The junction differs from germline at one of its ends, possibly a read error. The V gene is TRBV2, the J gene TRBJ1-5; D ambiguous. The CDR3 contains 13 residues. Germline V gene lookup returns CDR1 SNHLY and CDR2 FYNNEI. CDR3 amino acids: CASNEMVDQPQHF. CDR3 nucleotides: TGTGCCAGCAATGAAATGGTGGATCAGCCCCAGCATTTT. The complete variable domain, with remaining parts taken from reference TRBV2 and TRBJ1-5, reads EPEVTQTPSHQVTQMGQEVILRCVPISNHLYFYWYRQILGQKVEFLVSFYNNEISEKSEIFDDQFSVERPDGSNFTLKIRSTKLEDSAMYFCASNEMVDQPQHFGDGTRLSIL.

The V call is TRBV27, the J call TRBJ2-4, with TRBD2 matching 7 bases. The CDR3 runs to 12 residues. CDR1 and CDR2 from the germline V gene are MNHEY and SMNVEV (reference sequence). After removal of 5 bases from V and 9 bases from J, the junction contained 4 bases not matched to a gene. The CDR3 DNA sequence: TGTGCCAGCAGTGCACCGGGAGGCATTCAGTACTTC. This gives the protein CASSAPGGIQYF.

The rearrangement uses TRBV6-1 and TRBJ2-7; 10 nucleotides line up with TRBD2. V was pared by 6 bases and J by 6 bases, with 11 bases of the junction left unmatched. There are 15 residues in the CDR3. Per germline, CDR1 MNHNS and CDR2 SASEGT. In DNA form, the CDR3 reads TGTGCCAGCAGCCAAAGGACTAGCGGAGAGGCCGAGCAGTACTTC. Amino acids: CASSQRTSGEAEQYF.

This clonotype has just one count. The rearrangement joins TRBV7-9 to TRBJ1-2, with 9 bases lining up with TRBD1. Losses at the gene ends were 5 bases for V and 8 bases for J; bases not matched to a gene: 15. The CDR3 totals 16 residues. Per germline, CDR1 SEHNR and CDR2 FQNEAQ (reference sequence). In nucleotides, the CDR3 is TGTGCCAGCAGCGCAAGCTTACAGGGGGCATCTCGCGGCTACACCTTC. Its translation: CASSASLQGASRGYTF. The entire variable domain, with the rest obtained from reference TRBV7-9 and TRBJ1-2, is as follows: DTGVSQNPRHKITKRGQNVTFRCDPISEHNRLYWYRQTLGQGPEFLTYFQNEAQLEKSRLLSDRFSAERPKGSFSTLEIQRTEQGDSAMYLCASSASLQGASRGYTFGSGTRLTVV.

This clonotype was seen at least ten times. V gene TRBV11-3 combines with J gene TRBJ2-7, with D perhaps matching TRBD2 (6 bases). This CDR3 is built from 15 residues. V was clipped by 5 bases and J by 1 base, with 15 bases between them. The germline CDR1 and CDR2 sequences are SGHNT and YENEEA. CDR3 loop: CASSPAGTVSYEQYF. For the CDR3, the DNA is TGTGCCAGCAGCCCAGCAGGGACTGTATCCTACGAGCAGTACTTC.